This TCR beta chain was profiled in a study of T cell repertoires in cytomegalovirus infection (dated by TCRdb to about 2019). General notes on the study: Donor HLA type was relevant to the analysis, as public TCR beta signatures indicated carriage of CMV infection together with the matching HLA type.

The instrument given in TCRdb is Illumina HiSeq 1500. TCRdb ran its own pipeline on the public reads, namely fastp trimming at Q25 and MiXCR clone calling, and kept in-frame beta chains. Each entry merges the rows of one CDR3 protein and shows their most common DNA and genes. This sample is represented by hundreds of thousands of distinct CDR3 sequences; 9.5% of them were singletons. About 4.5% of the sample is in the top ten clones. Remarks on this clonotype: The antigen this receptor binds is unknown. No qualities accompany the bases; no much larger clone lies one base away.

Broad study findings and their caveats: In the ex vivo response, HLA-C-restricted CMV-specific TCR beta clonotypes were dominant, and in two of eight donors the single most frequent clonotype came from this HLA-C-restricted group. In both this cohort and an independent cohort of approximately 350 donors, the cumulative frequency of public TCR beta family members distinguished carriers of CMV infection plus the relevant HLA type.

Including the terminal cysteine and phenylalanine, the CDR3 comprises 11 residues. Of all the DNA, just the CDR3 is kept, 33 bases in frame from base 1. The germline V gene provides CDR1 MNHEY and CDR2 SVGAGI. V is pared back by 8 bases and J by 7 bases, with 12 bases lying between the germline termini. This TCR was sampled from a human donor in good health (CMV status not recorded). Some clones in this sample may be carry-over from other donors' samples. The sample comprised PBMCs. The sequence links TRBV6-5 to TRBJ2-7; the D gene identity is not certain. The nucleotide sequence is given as TGTGCCAGCTTGTCCTTTGGGGAGCAGTACTTC. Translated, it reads CASLSFGEQYF.